Listed below are T cell receptor beta chains from one sample, sequenced in a study of early T cells in non-severe SARS-CoV-2 infection. TCRdb recomputed calls from the 5' RACE reads with MiXCR, one row per CDR3 protein. Of about 66,000 distinct CDR3 sequences in the sample, around 20% were seen once. The sample here was whole blood, taken at baseline. The receptor set was obtained from an adult who was a healthcare worker with PCR-confirmed SARS-CoV-2 infection or an uninfected control (not recorded which). Each CDR3 is given with its conserved first and last residue. Each record gives: V gene, D gene, J gene, CDR3 length, clone size, CDR3 protein, CDR3 DNA. A D gene is named only where the DNA matches it firmly. Expanded clones get a size class; other rows say once, few or many, or leave the size out.

TRBV21-1	-	TRBJ1-1	18	many	CASSKPKQGKGKDTEAFF	TGTGCCAGCAGCAAACCGAAACAGGGGAAGGGAAAGGACACTGAAGCTTTCTTT
TRBV27	-	TRBJ2-5	14	few	CASSFRRYQETQYF	TGTGCCAGCAGTTTTCGGAGGTACCAAGAGACCCAGTACTTC
TRBV5-1	TRBD2	TRBJ2-3	16	-	CASSSFSGGYTDTQYF	TGCGCCAGCAGCTCTTTCAGCGGGGGGTACACAGATACGCAGTATTTT
TRBV27	-	TRBJ2-1	14	many	CASSSELVYNEQFF	TGTGCCAGCAGTTCGGAGCTAGTCTACAATGAGCAGTTCTTC
TRBV6-6	-	TRBJ1-2	14	-	CASSRDWQFYGYTF	TGTGCCAGCAGCCGGGACTGGCAGTTCTATGGCTACACCTTC
TRBV12-3/TRBV12-4	-	TRBJ1-3	14	-	CASSLTVAGNTIYF	TGTGCCAGCAGCTTGACGGTGGCTGGAAACACCATATATTTT
TRBV5-1	TRBD2	TRBJ2-7	16	-	CASSPGLEGVNDEQYF	TGCGCCAGCAGCCCCGGACTAGAAGGGGTCAATGACGAGCAGTACTTC
TRBV29-1	-	TRBJ1-6	12	-	CSVDPWNSPLHF	TGCAGCGTTGACCCCTGGAATTCACCCCTCCACTTT
TRBV2	-	TRBJ2-3	11	-	CASSTSNTQYF	TGTGCCAGCAGTACTTCCAATACGCAGTATTTT
TRBV3-1	-	TRBJ1-6	14	few	CASSQDLKGSPLHF	TGTGCCAGCAGCCAAGATCTCAAGGGTTCACCCCTCCACTTT
TRBV7-8	-	TRBJ1-1	13	-	CASSFRVNTEAFF	TGTGCCAGCAGCTTTAGGGTGAACACTGAAGCTTTCTTT
TRBV5-1	-	TRBJ1-1	13	-	CASSQDWNTEAFF	TGCGCCAGCAGCCAGGACTGGAACACTGAAGCTTTCTTT
TRBV27	-	TRBJ2-7	11	-	CASMRGNEQYF	TGTGCCAGCATGAGAGGAAACGAGCAGTACTTC
TRBV2	TRBD1	TRBJ1-4	14	few	CASREDRVNEKLFF	TGTGCCAGCAGGGAGGACAGGGTCAATGAAAAACTGTTTTTT
TRBV4-1	TRBD1	TRBJ2-5	14	-	CASSQGTGEETQYF	TGCGCCAGCAGCCAAGGCACAGGGGAAGAGACCCAGTACTTC
TRBV19	-	TRBJ2-6	13	few	CASSISGANVLTF	TGTGCCAGTAGTATATCTGGGGCCAACGTCCTGACTTTC
TRBV3-1	TRBD1	TRBJ1-1	15	-	CASSRAQGARTEAFF	TGTGCCAGCAGCCGGGCACAGGGGGCTAGGACTGAAGCTTTCTTT
TRBV20-1	-	TRBJ1-2	15	-	CSARGMGQGNYGYTF	TGCAGTGCTAGGGGTATGGGGCAGGGTAACTATGGCTACACCTTC
TRBV20-1	TRBD1	TRBJ1-1	14	-	CSAVQGQGRVGAFF	TGCAGTGCAGTCCAGGGACAGGGACGAGTGGGAGCTTTCTTT
TRBV12-3/TRBV12-4	TRBD1	TRBJ2-3	14	-	CASSRDRGRDTQYF	TGTGCCAGCAGCCGCGACAGGGGGAGAGATACGCAGTATTTT
TRBV20-1	-	TRBJ1-1	13	-	CSAKTPKGTEAFF	TGCAGTGCTAAAACACCGAAGGGGACTGAAGCTTTCTTT
TRBV19	TRBD2	TRBJ2-5	16	-	CASKETSGGRGETQYF	TGTGCCAGTAAGGAGACTAGCGGGGGGAGAGGAGAGACCCAGTACTTC
TRBV7-6	-	TRBJ2-5	15	-	CASSVGSFGGETQYF	TGTGCCAGCAGCGTAGGGTCCTTCGGGGGAGAGACCCAGTACTTC
TRBV2	-	TRBJ2-1	16	few	CASSNPGTESYNEQFF	TGTGCCAGCAGTAATCCCGGGACCGAGTCCTACAATGAGCAGTTCTTC
TRBV12-3/TRBV12-4	-	TRBJ1-1	13	few	CASTPRGNTEAFF	TGTGCCAGCACTCCACGGGGGAACACTGAAGCTTTCTTT
TRBV7-8	-	TRBJ1-1	14	-	CASSVNRAITEAFF	TGTGCCAGCAGCGTTAACAGGGCGATTACTGAAGCTTTCTTT
TRBV3-1	-	TRBJ2-7	12	-	CASSHEGAEQYF	TGTGCCAGCAGCCACGAGGGCGCCGAGCAGTACTTC
TRBV5-1	-	TRBJ2-7	17	few	CASSFKGPQEGNFEQYF	TGCGCCAGCAGCTTCAAGGGTCCCCAAGAGGGGAACTTCGAGCAGTACTTC
TRBV13	-	TRBJ2-2	16	few	CASSLGLGRPMGELFF	TGTGCCAGCAGCTTAGGCCTAGGACGCCCAATGGGGGAGCTGTTTTTT
TRBV7-2	-	TRBJ1-6	14	-	CASSSGGFNSPLHF	TGTGCCAGCAGCTCGGGGGGATTCAATTCACCCCTCCACTTT
TRBV6-2/TRBV6-3	TRBD1	TRBJ2-1	16	few	CASRSDRGKTYNEQFF	TGTGCCAGTAGGTCCGACAGGGGGAAGACCTACAATGAGCAGTTCTTC
TRBV20-1	TRBD1	TRBJ2-3	15	-	CSALRTGGTTDTQYF	TGCAGTGCTCTAAGGACAGGGGGAACCACAGATACGCAGTATTTT
TRBV7-9	TRBD2	TRBJ2-1	17	-	CASSSGLADGSYNEQFF	TGTGCCAGCAGCTCTGGACTAGCGGATGGGTCCTACAATGAGCAGTTCTTC
TRBV6-5	-	TRBJ2-1	12	-	CASSYGGNEQFF	TGTGCCAGCAGTTACGGTGGGAATGAGCAGTTCTTC
TRBV5-1	TRBD2	TRBJ2-7	16	few	CASSVTSGGRSYEQYF	TGCGCCAGCAGCGTGACTAGCGGGGGCCGCTCCTACGAGCAGTACTTC
TRBV7-3	TRBD2	TRBJ2-5	14	few	CASSSTGLQETQYF	TGTGCCAGCAGCTCTACGGGACTACAAGAGACCCAGTACTTC
TRBV27	-	TRBJ2-7	12	many	CASSLRSYEQYF	TGTGCCAGCAGTTTGCGGAGTTACGAGCAGTACTTC
TRBV18	-	TRBJ2-1	15	-	CASSPVSGQDGEQFF	TGTGCCAGCTCACCAGTATCCGGGCAAGATGGTGAGCAGTTCTTC
TRBV6-1	-	TRBJ1-5	15	-	CASSDWGRVDQPQHF	TGTGCCAGCAGTGATTGGGGACGAGTAGATCAGCCCCAGCATTTT
TRBV6-4	-	TRBJ1-1	12	-	CASREGPPRAFF	TGTGCCAGCAGGGAGGGGCCTCCCCGGGCTTTCTTT
TRBV19	TRBD2	TRBJ2-2	15	few	CASMVGGSNTGELFF	TGTGCCAGTATGGTCGGGGGGTCGAACACCGGGGAGCTGTTTTTT
TRBV10-3	TRBD1	TRBJ1-6	18	many	CAISIGGGDLTNNSPLHF	TGTGCCATCAGCATCGGAGGGGGCGATCTGACGAATAATTCACCCCTCCACTTT
TRBV29-1	-	TRBJ2-5	12	few	CSVTNIQETQYF	TGCAGCGTTACCAACATTCAAGAGACCCAGTACTTC